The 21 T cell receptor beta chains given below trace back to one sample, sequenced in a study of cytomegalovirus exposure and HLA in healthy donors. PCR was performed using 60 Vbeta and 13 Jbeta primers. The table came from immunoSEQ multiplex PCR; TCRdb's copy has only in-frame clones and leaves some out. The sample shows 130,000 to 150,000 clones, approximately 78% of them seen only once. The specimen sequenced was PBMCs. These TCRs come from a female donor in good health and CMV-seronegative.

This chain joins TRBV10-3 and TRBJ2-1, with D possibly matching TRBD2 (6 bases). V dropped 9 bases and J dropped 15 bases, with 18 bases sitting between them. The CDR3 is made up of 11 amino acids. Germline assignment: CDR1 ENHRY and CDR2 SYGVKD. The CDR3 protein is CAMASEDMWFF. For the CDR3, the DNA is TGTGCCATGGCTAGCGAGGACATGTGGTTCTTC.

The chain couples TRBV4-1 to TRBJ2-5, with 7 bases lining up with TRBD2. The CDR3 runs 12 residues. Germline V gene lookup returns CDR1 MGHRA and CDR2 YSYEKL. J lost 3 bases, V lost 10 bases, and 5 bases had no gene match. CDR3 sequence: CATALAEETQYF. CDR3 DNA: TGCGCCACCGCCCTAGCGGAAGAGACCCAGTACTTC.

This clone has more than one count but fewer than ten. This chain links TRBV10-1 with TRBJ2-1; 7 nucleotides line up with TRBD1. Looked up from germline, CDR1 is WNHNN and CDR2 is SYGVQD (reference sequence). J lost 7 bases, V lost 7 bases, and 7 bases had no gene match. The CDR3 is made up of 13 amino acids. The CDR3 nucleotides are TGCGCCAGCACACAGGGGATTGGGAATGAGCAGTTCTTC. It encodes CASTQGIGNEQFF.

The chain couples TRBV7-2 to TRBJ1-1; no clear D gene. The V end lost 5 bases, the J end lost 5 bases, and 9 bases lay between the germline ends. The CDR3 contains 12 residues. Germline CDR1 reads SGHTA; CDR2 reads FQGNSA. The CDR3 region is CASSHGVTEAFF. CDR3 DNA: TGTGCCAGCAGCCACGGAGTTACTGAAGCTTTCTTT.

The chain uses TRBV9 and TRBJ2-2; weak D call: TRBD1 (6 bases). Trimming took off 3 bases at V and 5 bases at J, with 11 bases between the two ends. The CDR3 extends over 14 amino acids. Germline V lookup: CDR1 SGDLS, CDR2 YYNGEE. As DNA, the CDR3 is TGTGCCAGCAGCGGAGGACAGCTTACCGGGGAGCTGTTTTTT. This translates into CASSGGQLTGELFF.

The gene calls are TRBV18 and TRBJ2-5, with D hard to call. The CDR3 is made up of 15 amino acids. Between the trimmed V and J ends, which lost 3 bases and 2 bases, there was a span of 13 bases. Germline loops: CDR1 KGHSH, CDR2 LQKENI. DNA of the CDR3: TGTGCCAGCTCACCTTCCAGACTGCAGCAAGAGACCCAGTACTTC. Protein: CASSPSRLQQETQYF.

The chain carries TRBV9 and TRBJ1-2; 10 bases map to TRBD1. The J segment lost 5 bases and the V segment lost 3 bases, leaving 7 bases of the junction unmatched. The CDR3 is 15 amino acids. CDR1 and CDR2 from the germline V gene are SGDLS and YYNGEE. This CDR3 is CASSGRTGGYYGYTF. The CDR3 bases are TGTGCCAGCAGCGGACGGACAGGGGGATATTATGGCTACACCTTC.

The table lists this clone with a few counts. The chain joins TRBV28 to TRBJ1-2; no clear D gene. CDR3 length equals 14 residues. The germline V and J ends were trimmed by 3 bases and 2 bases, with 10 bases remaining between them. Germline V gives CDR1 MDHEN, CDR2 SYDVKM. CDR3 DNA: TGTGCCAGCAGTTTCTCTTCTGAGAACTATGGCTACACCTTC. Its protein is CASSFSSENYGYTF.

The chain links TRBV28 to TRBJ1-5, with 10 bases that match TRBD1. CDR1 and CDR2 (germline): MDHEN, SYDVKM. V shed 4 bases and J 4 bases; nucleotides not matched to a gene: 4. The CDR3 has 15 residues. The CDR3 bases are TGTGCCAGCAGTTGGGGGGACAGGGGAAATCAGCCCCAGCATTTT. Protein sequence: CASSWGDRGNQPQHF. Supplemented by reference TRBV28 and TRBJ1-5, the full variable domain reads DVKVTQSSRYLVKRTGEKVFLECVQDMDHENMFWYRQDPGLGLRLIYFSYDVKMKEKGDIPEGYSVSREKKERFSLILESASTNQTSMYLCASSWGDRGNQPQHFGDGTRLSIL.

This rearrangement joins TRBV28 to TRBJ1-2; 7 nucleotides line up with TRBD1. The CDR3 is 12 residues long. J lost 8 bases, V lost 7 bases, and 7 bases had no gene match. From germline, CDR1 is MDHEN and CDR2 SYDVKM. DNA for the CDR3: TGTGCCAGCAAGGGGGCCGGAGGAGGCTACACCTTC. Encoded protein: CASKGAGGGYTF.

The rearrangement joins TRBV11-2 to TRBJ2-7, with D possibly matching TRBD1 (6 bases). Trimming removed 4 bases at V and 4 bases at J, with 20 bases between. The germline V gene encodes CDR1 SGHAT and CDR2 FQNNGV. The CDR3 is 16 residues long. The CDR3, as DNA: TGTGCCAGCAGCTCTCGTGGGGGCAGGGGTCATTACGAGCAGTACTTC. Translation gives CASSSRGGRGHYEQYF.

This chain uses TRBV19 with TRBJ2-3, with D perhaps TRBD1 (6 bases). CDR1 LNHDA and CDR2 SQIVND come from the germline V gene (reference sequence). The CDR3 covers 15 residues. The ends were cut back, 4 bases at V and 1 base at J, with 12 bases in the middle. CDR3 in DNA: TGTGCCAGTAGTACTGGACAGACTGGCACAGATACGCAGTATTTT. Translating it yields CASSTGQTGTDTQYF.

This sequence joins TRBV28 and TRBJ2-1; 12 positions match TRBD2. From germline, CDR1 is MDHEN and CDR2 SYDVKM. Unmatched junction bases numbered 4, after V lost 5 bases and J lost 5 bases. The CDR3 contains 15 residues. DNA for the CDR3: TGTGCCAGCAGTCCCAGGACTAGCGGGGACAATGAGCAGTTCTTC. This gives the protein CASSPRTSGDNEQFF.

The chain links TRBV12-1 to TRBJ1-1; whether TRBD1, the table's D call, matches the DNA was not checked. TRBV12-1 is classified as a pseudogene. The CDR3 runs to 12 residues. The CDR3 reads CASSLHRGRAFF. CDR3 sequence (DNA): TGTGCCAGCAGCTTACACAGGGGGCGAGCTTTCTTT.

The CDR3 nucleotides are TGTGCCAGTAGTGGGGGGGGGTTTCAGCAAGAGACCCAGTACTTC. Residues: CASSGGGFQQETQYF. The chain combines TRBV19 with TRBJ2-5; 7 nucleotides align to TRBD2. CDR1 LNHDA and CDR2 SQIVND come from the germline V gene (reference sequence). The trim removed 5 bases at V and 2 bases at J, leaving 8 bases unmatched. CDR3 size: 15 residues.

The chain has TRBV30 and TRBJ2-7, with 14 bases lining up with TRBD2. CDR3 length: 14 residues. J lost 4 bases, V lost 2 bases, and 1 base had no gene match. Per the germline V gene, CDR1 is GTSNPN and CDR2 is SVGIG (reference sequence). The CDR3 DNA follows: TGTGCCTGGAGTAGGACTAGCGGGAGGTACGAGCAGTACTTC. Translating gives CAWSRTSGRYEQYF.

This CDR3 is CASSLVISQANTEAFF. CDR3 DNA: TGCGCCAGCAGTCTCGTCATCAGTCAGGCGAACACTGAAGCTTTCTTT. This chain connects TRBV10-1 to TRBJ1-1; D is unclear. The CDR3 has 16 amino acids. V dropped 5 bases and J dropped 1 base, with 17 bases sitting between them. Per germline, CDR1 WNHNN and CDR2 SYGVQD (reference sequence).

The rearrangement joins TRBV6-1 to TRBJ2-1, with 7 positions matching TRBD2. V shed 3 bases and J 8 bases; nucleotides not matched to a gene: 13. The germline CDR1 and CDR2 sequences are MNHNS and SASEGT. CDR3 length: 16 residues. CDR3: CASSDVSDPRGDEQFF. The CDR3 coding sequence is TGTGCCAGCAGTGATGTATCGGACCCCCGGGGGGATGAGCAGTTCTTC.

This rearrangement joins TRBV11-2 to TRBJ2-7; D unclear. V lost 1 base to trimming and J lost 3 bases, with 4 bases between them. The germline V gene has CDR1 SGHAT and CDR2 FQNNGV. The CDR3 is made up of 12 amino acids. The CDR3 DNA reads TGTGCCAGCAGCTTAGGTCTCTACGAGCAGTACTTC. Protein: CASSLGLYEQYF.

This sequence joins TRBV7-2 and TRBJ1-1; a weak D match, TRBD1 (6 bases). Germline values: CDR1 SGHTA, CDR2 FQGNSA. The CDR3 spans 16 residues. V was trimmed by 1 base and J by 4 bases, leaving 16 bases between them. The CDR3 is CASSLGDRILGTEAFF. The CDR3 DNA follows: TGTGCCAGCAGCTTAGGCGACAGGATCCTGGGCACTGAAGCTTTCTTT.

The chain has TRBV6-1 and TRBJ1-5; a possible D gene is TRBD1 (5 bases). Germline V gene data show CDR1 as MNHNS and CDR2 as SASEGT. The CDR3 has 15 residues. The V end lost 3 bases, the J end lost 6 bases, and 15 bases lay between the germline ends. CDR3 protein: CASSDWGGAGQPQHF. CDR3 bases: TGTGCCAGCAGTGATTGGGGAGGGGCGGGTCAGCCCCAGCATTTT.